The 25 T cell receptor beta chains below all came from one sample that was sequenced in a study of human T cells and chemical hapten exposure. TCRdb redid the calling of the RACE reads with MiXCR, one entry per CDR3 protein. Seen here are around 360,000 distinct CDR3 sequences, about 6% observed once, and the top ten hold around 5.6%. Time point indicated: patch test 2, 6 weeks after DPC sensitization. Specified treatment: therapeutic diphenylcyclopropenone sensitization with weekly scalp DPC. This material consisted of whole blood, taken in connection with sensitization to the hapten diphenylcyclopropenone (DPC). The receptors were gathered from a woman between 18 and 29 years old with alopecia areata. Some clones in this sample may be carry-over from other donors' samples.

The rearrangement joins TRBV10-3 to TRBJ2-1; 8 nucleotides agree with TRBD2. This CDR3 is 14 amino acids long. J lost 8 bases, V lost 4 bases, and 7 bases had no gene match. The germline CDR1 and CDR2 sequences are ENHRY and SYGVKD. CDR3 bases: TGTGCCATCAGTGCCGGACTAGCTATTGATGAGCAGTTCTTC. Its translation: CAISAGLAIDEQFF.

This clonotype was detected only a few times. The J gene is TRBJ1-3, the V gene TRBV7-9, with D unclear. Germline lookup yields CDR1 SEHNR and CDR2 FQNEAQ (reference sequence). V dropped 6 bases and J dropped 0 bases, with 12 bases sitting between them. The CDR3 runs 15 residues. DNA for the CDR3: TGTGCCAGCAGACCCCGACCGTTCTCTGGAAACACCATATATTTT. It codes for CASRPRPFSGNTIYF.

The chain links TRBV12-3 or TRBV12-4 to TRBJ2-1, with TRBD2 matching over 9 bases. Unmatched junction bases numbered 5, after V lost 4 bases and J lost 4 bases. The CDR3 covers 15 residues. DNA for the CDR3: TGTGCCAGCAGTTATAGAGCGGGGGGATACAATGAGCAGTTCTTC. Protein product: CASSYRAGGYNEQFF.

This chain uses TRBV6-5 with TRBJ2-7, with 7 bases aligning to TRBD1. CDR1 is MNHEY and CDR2 is SVGAGI in the germline V gene. This CDR3 spans 13 amino acids. V shed 6 bases and J 2 bases; nucleotides not matched to a gene: 4. For the CDR3, the DNA is TGTGCCAGCAGAACAGGGACAGCCTACGAGCAGTACTTC. Protein sequence: CASRTGTAYEQYF.

V gene TRBV7-9 combines with J gene TRBJ2-3; no definite D call. The germline gives CDR1 SEHNR, CDR2 FQNEAQ (reference sequence). CDR3 length: 16 amino acids. Trimming stripped 1 base from V and 1 base from J, with 12 bases between. The CDR3 is CASSLEDGLGTDTQYF. DNA of the CDR3: TGTGCCAGCAGCTTAGAGGACGGATTAGGCACAGATACGCAGTATTTT.

This clonotype was counted many times. The chain couples TRBV16 to TRBJ2-1; D may be TRBD1 (5 bases). The CDR3 consists of 12 residues. Germline values: CDR1 KGHSY, CDR2 FQNENV. V was pared by 4 bases and J by 8 bases, with 9 bases between. The CDR3 loop is CASSPQGDEQFF. The CDR3 DNA follows: TGTGCCAGCAGCCCGCAGGGTGATGAGCAGTTCTTC.

This clonotype occurred many times. The genes are TRBV6-2 or TRBV6-3 and TRBJ2-6, with D perhaps TRBD1 or TRBD2 (5 bases each). CDR1 MNHEY and CDR2 SVGEGT come from the germline V gene. The CDR3 length is 18 residues. V was pared by 7 bases and J by 1 base, with 20 bases between. This CDR3 is CASTSTGTVGSGANVLTF. CDR3 bases: TGTGCCAGCACCTCCACCGGGACGGTCGGGTCTGGGGCCAACGTCCTGACTTTC.

This clonotype was seen a handful of times. The rearrangement uses TRBV7-2 and TRBJ1-4; D perhaps matches TRBD1 (5 bases). The germline CDR1 and CDR2 sequences are SGHTA and FQGNSA. V lost 1 base and J 8 bases, leaving 17 bases between the germline ends. This CDR3 has 16 amino acids. Here the CDR3 DNA reads TGTGCCAGCAGCTTAGGGGGGGAAATGGCAACCGAAAAACTGTTTTTT. As protein: CASSLGGEMATEKLFF.

This clonotype was observed a few times. The chain is built from TRBV12-5 and TRBJ2-4; perhaps TRBD2 as D (5 bases). Germline values: CDR1 LGHNT, CDR2 FRNRAP. V was clipped by 3 bases and J by 16 bases, with 10 bases between them. The CDR3 runs 10 residues. CDR3 amino acids: CASGFLDLYF. CDR3 coding DNA: TGTGCTAGTGGTTTTTTGGACTTATACTTC.

This clonotype was recorded a few times. The rearrangement joins TRBV20-1 to TRBJ1-5; no reliable D call. Trimming shortened V by 3 bases and J by 2 bases, and 5 bases separated the two germline ends. CDR1 and CDR2 (germline): DFQATT, SNEGSKA (reference sequence). The CDR3 covers 12 residues. DNA of the CDR3: TGCAGTGCTAGTTGGGGCAATCAGCCCCAGCATTTT. As protein: CSASWGNQPQHF.

The V call is TRBV2, the J call TRBJ2-6, with a weak D call TRBD2 (5 bases). This CDR3 region has 14 residues. CDR1 and CDR2 from the germline V gene are SNHLY and FYNNEI. Between the trimmed V and J ends, which lost 7 bases and 2 bases, there was a span of 9 bases. The CDR3 is CASKSRAGANVLTF. The CDR3 DNA reads TGTGCCAGCAAGTCGAGGGCTGGGGCCAACGTCCTGACTTTC.

Only a few counts were recorded for this clonotype. This rearrangement joins TRBV27 to TRBJ2-7; perhaps TRBD1 as D (6 bases). Between the trimmed V and J ends, which lost 8 bases and 4 bases, there was a span of 12 bases. The CDR3 loop spans 12 amino acids. The germline V gene has CDR1 MNHEY and CDR2 SMNVEV (reference sequence). Written as DNA, the CDR3 is TGTGCCAGCGGGGGCTGGGGGTACGAGCAGTACTTC. As protein: CASGGWGYEQYF.

This clonotype was seen a single time. J is TRBJ2-3 and V is TRBV14, with 7 bases that match TRBD2. Germline CDR1 is SGHDN and CDR2 is FVKESK. The V gene end was trimmed by 8 bases and the J gene end by 4 bases; junction bases not matched to a gene: 9. The CDR3 contains 14 residues. CDR3 in DNA: TGTGCCAGCTTGAAGGGAGGGAGCGCAGATACGCAGTATTTT. It translates to CASLKGGSADTQYF.

Many counts were recorded for this clonotype. V is TRBV3-1 and J is TRBJ2-3, with 14 bases aligning to TRBD2. The length of the CDR3 is 16 residues. From germline, CDR1 is LGHDT and CDR2 YNNKEL (reference sequence). After removal of 4 bases from V and 2 bases from J, the junction contained 2 bases not matched to a gene. CDR3 amino acids: CASSPGLAGATDTQYF. The CDR3 DNA is TGTGCCAGCAGCCCGGGACTAGCGGGGGCCACAGATACGCAGTATTTT.

The genes are TRBV12-3 or TRBV12-4 and TRBJ2-7, with D possibly matching TRBD1 (6 bases). The ends were cut back, 8 bases at V and 4 bases at J, with 15 bases in the middle. This CDR3 comprises 13 residues. CDR3 DNA sequence: TGTGCCAGCGGAAACCGGGACACATACGAGCAGTACTTC. Translating gives CASGNRDTYEQYF.

This clonotype was detected only a few times. The rearrangement links TRBV6-5 to TRBJ1-6, with 7 bases lining up with TRBD1. Germline CDR1 MNHEY, CDR2 SVGAGI. The V segment lost 5 bases and the J segment 8 bases; nucleotides outside the gene matches: 3. The length of the CDR3 is 13 residues. The CDR3 here is CASSDRVYSPLHF. The CDR3 DNA sequence: TGTGCCAGCAGTGACAGGGTCTATTCACCCCTCCACTTT.

The chain employs TRBV27 and TRBJ1-2, with 7 bases that match TRBD1. This CDR3 is built from 14 residues. Trimming took 3 bases from V and 6 from J; bases not matched to a gene: 7. Germline assignment: CDR1 MNHEY and CDR2 SMNVEV (reference sequence). CDR3 sequence: CASSFQQGRDGYTF. The CDR3 DNA is TGTGCCAGCAGTTTCCAACAGGGGAGGGATGGCTACACCTTC.

Details on this clonotype: A single base separates this from a much larger clone, so it may be a read error. The V and J genes are TRBV27 and TRBJ2-4; D remains unclear. Germline V gene data show CDR1 as MNHEY and CDR2 as SMNVEV (reference sequence). Trimming left V 4 bases short and J 0 bases short, with 7 bases between. The CDR3 loop spans 14 amino acids. DNA for the CDR3: TGTGCCAGCAGTTCCCACGGAGCCAAAAACATTCAGTACTTC. Its protein is CASSSHGAKNIQYF.

The chain joins TRBV12-5 to TRBJ2-3; 8 nucleotides match TRBD2. The CDR3 spans 16 residues. The junction had 5 bases not matched to a gene; V was cut back by 0 bases and J by 3 bases. Germline V gene data show CDR1 as LGHNT and CDR2 as FRNRAP. This chain's CDR3 is CASGLVSGGLTDTQYF. CDR3 sequence (DNA): TGTGCTAGTGGTTTGGTATCGGGGGGGCTTACAGATACGCAGTATTTT.

In this sample, this clonotype turned up a few times. The V and J genes are TRBV6-5 and TRBJ2-3, with 10 positions matching TRBD2. CDR1 and CDR2 (germline): MNHEY, SVGAGI. The CDR3 has 16 amino acids. Trimming cost V 3 bases and J 2 bases; bases outside gene matches: 5. CDR3 protein: CASSYHSGGSTDTQYF. The CDR3 DNA is TGTGCCAGCAGTTATCATAGCGGGGGGTCCACAGATACGCAGTATTTT.

This clonotype was recorded many times. The genes are TRBV5-1 and TRBJ2-5; D not resolved. This CDR3 is 14 amino acids long. Germline CDR1 SGHRS, CDR2 YFSETQ. Trimming shortened V by 5 bases and J by 4 bases, and 15 bases separated the two germline ends. For the CDR3, the DNA is TGCGCCAGCAGACGGACCCAGCAAGCAGAGACCCAGTACTTC. Translated: CASRRTQQAETQYF.

The sample holds many counts of this clonotype. The gene calls are TRBV12-3 or TRBV12-4 and TRBJ1-6, with D unresolved. The V end was cut by 1 base, the J end by 9 bases, with 10 bases between. There are 14 residues in the CDR3. This CDR3 is CASSLGQLSSPLHF. CDR3 nucleotide sequence: TGTGCCAGCAGTTTAGGGCAGCTTTCTTCACCCCTCCACTTT.

This clonotype was seen repeatedly, ten times or more. V gene TRBV18 combines with J gene TRBJ1-1; tentative D call: TRBD1 (5 bases). The germline V gene encodes CDR1 KGHSH and CDR2 LQKENI. The length of the CDR3 is 16 residues. V was pared by 6 bases and J by 5 bases, with 22 bases between. The chain's CDR3 is CASSPTDGGGGTEAFF. CDR3 sequence (DNA): TGTGCCAGCTCCCCGACGGACGGCGGGGGTGGGACTGAAGCTTTCTTT.

Many counts were recorded for this clonotype. The chain joins TRBV10-3 to TRBJ2-5; D is unclear. V gave up 8 bases and J gave up 5 bases, with 15 bases separating them. CDR3 length: 13 residues. Germline CDR1 reads ENHRY; CDR2 reads SYGVKD. Here the CDR3 reads CAIRASLGETQYF. The DNA for the CDR3 is TGTGCCATCCGGGCAAGCCTTGGCGAGACCCAGTACTTC.

This clonotype was found many times. The chain joins TRBV20-1 to TRBJ2-4; 7 bases align to TRBD2. This CDR3 has 15 amino acids. Germline V gives CDR1 DFQATT, CDR2 SNEGSKA (reference sequence). With 3 bases clipped from V and 3 bases from J, the junction kept 8 bases outside the gene matches. CDR3 in DNA: TGCAGTGCTAGCTTATATGGACTAGTCAAAAACATTCAGTACTTC. This encodes CSASLYGLVKNIQYF.